The TCR beta chain under discussion was sequenced for a study of vaccination effects on CD4 cells after COVID-19. With regard to this clone: Antigen specificity is unknown.

Germline-derived CDR1 and CDR2 are MNHEY and SVGAGI. The CDR3 has 10 residues. The V end was cut by 8 bases, the J end by 7 bases, with 6 bases between. Study-level results: Marked clonal contraction was seen in infection- and vaccine-induced clones late after vaccination.

Some clones are missing from TCRdb's copy, which holds only in-frame ones; the method was immunoSEQ multiplex PCR. The data contain tens of thousands of clones, roughly 80% of them singletons. Following 10 days of culture, CD4+ T cells were isolated. The participants, recipients of two vaccine doses, got either BNT162b2 or mRNA-1273. The sequenced sample was CD4+ T cells from PBMCs cultured without peptide, obtained after COVID-19 vaccination. The origin of this receptor is a human donor who received a COVID-19 vaccine. V is TRBV6-5 and J is TRBJ2-1; D uncertain. This CDR3 is CASGNNEQFF. CDR3 DNA: TGTGCCAGCGGGAATAATGAGCAGTTCTTC.